Here is one TCR beta chain with its context. Its antigen is not identified. The CDR3 loop spans 17 amino acids. The V gene end was trimmed by 2 bases and the J gene end by 2 bases; junction bases not matched to a gene: 11. Germline V CDR1 and CDR2: DFQATT, SNEGSKA (reference sequence). The sample belongs to a study of CD8 T cells in ankylosing spondylitis. MiXCR, applied by TCRdb to the 5' RACE reads, yields one record per CDR3 protein. The sample lists 700,000 to 850,000 distinct CDR3 sequences; 10% to 15% were seen once. Regarding the study as a whole: Disease-linked clones proved CD8+ and comparatively uncommon in peripheral blood. Made up of eight highly homologous variants, a TCR beta motif appeared characteristic of ankylosing spondylitis blood. The clones that were linked to disease were reported to be significantly enriched in matched synovial fluid samples from ankylosing spondylitis patients. There were earlier reports of some motif variants in reactive arthritis synovial fluid and blood.

The sequencing sample was made of blood, either unsorted or a sorted T cell fraction (not recorded which). This chain links TRBV20-1 with TRBJ1-1; 10 positions match TRBD1. The TCR comes from a male donor with ankylosing spondylitis. CDR3 amino acids: CSARNRDRGWRNTEAFF. The CDR3 region has the DNA TGCAGTGCTAGAAACCGGGACAGGGGCTGGAGAAACACTGAAGCTTTCTTT.